The 4 T cell receptor beta chains presented below share a single source sample, sequenced in a study of T cells in tuberculosis (dated by TCRdb to between 2018 and 2020). Library preparation used the immunoSEQ multiplex PCR assay. Drawn from immuneACCESS, this table holds only the in-frame rearrangements with V and J called that TCRdb kept. Clones are partly lost; checked studies trace under half to an unresolved V gene and leave the rest unexplained. This sample lists 25,000 to 40,000 clones; 85% to 95% were detected once. The ten largest clones take up about 7.4% of the sample. Specimen: PBMCs. These receptors originate from a donor between 10 and 35 years old with latent tuberculosis or without tuberculosis infection. Some clones in this sample may be carry-over from other donors' samples.

The chain carries TRBV5-6 and TRBJ1-5, with a tentative D call TRBD1 (6 bases). V shed 6 bases and J shed 1 base, with 17 bases lying between them. Looked up from germline, CDR1 is SGHDT and CDR2 is YYEEEE. CDR3 length equals 16 residues. CDR3 sequence (DNA): TGTGCCAGCACCTTACTCAGGGGACCGAGCAATCAGCCCCAGCATTTT. Residues: CASTLLRGPSNQPQHF.

The CDR3 DNA reads as TGTGCCAGCACCATTACGGGCACTGAAGCTTTCTTT. Amino acids: CASTITGTEAFF. The chain is built from TRBV2 and TRBJ1-1, with D hard to call. CDR1 is SNHLY and CDR2 is FYNNEI in the germline V gene. The CDR3 sequence is 12 residues long. V shed 7 bases and J shed 4 bases, with 10 bases lying between them.

The chain links TRBV4-1 to TRBJ1-1; a weak D match, TRBD1 (5 bases). The CDR3 has 15 amino acids. CDR1 and CDR2 (germline): MGHRA, YSYEKL. With 4 bases removed from V and 0 bases from J, the gap between germline ends came to 12 bases. The CDR3 nucleotides read TGCGCCAGCAGCCCGAGACAGTCCGTGAACACTGAAGCTTTCTTT. Translation gives CASSPRQSVNTEAFF.

This sequence joins TRBV19 and TRBJ1-1, with D tentatively TRBD1 (6 bases). V lost 8 bases and J lost 1, with 11 bases in between. Germline values: CDR1 LNHDA, CDR2 SQIVND (reference sequence). This CDR3 is built from 13 residues. CDR3 protein: CASRATGNTEAFF. In DNA, the CDR3 is TGTGCCAGTCGAGCGACAGGGAACACTGAAGCTTTCTTT.